This record looks at one TCR beta chain sequence and its context. This clone was recorded a few times. Its recognized antigen is unknown. Base qualities are not provided; no much larger clone lies one nucleotide away. The library relied on the immunoSEQ multiplex PCR assay. The deep sequencing platform assayed around 95,000 TCR templates per sample. Genomic DNA extracted from sorted T cells was used for TCRbeta CDR3 sequencing. The published analysis was carried out like this. The R programming language was used for the clonal analysis of the TCRbeta CDR3 data. Alloreactive CD4+ and CD8+ clones were defined by comparing unstimulated samples with post-reaction CFSE-low samples. Alloreactive CD4+ clones were assigned to regulatory or non-regulatory origin by matching sequences to sorted unstimulated Treg and non-Treg repertoires. TCRdb took this table from immuneACCESS and kept in-frame rearrangements with V and J called. Such tables lack part of the clones; where checked against another copy, unresolved V genes explain under half of the gap, and the rest is unexplained. The V and J calls and clone size are taken from that table; D and trimming were inferred from the DNA. The sample table contains approximately 100,000 clones; only one count was recorded for 93% of them. The top ten hold roughly 0.17% of the sample.

Counted from cysteine to phenylalanine, this CDR3 has 14 amino acids. Here the CDR3 DNA is all that survives: 42 bases in frame from base 1. Here V drops 4 bases and J drops 10 bases, and the junction holds 11 bases not matched to any gene. The germline V gene encodes CDR1 LNHNV and CDR2 YYDKDF (reference sequence). The data originate from a study of siplizumab effects on memory and regulatory T cells (dated by TCRdb to the late 2010s). With respect to the entire study: The effect of the anti-CD2 antibody siplizumab on alloreactive T-cell subsets was examined in allogeneic mixed lymphocyte reactions constructed from human PBMCs.

Summary of the overall study and its limitations: About 75-95% of proliferating CD4+ or CD8+ clones could not be given a naive or memory phenotype. No functional confirmation was obtained for the suppressive function of proliferating Tregs from siplizumab cultures. Sequences below about 10^-5 frequency were poorly captured, so only a minor fraction of alloreactive clones could be mapped to unstimulated subsets. In reactions with siplizumab, an average of roughly 70% of mappable alloreactive CD4+ clones were Treg-derived, compared with approximately 29% in control reactions. Greater diversity appeared to be present in unstimulated naive T cells than in memory T cells, and a substantial contribution to the alloresponse seemed to be made by naive cells. Siplizumab significantly lowered the cumulative frequency of alloreactive sequences that could be traced to unstimulated CD4+ memory T cells.

Sorted unstimulated T cells, along with proliferating T cells recovered from mixed lymphocyte reactions, underwent TCRbeta CDR3 sequencing. Fresh whole blood from nine to ten HLA-typed healthy donors was used as the source from which PBMCs were isolated. Unstimulated CD4+ non-regulatory T cells were FACS-sorted to map the origin of alloreactive clones. Recombination linked TRBV15 to TRBJ1-1; the junction holds 8 bases that match TRBD1. The TCR was taken from a human donor in good health. The sequenced sample consisted of non-Treg CD4+ T cells sorted from blood. The cell subset or site label of this sample denotes: FACS-sorted unstimulated CD4+ non-regulatory T cells. The CDR3: CATSKGQVEEGAFF. The DNA sequence reads TGTGCCACCAGCAAGGGACAGGTCGAAGAAGGAGCTTTCTTT.